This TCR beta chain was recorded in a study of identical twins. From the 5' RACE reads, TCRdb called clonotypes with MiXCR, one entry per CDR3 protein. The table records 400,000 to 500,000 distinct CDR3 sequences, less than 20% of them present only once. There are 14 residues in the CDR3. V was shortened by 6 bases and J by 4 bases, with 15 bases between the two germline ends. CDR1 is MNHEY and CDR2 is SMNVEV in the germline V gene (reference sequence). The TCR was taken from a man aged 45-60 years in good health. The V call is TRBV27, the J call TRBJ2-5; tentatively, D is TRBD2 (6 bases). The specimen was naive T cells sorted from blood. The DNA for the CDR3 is TGTGCCAGCAGCCAGGACAACGGGGGAGAGACCCAGTACTTC. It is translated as CASSQDNGGETQYF.